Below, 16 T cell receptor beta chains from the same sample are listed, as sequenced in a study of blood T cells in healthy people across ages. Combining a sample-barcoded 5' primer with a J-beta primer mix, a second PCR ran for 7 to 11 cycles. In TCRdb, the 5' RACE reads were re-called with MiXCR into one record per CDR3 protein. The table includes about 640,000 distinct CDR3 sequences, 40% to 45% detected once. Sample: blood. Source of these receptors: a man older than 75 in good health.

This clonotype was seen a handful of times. The DNA for the CDR3 is TGCGCCAGCAGCTTGGCACCGGGGTCCTACAATGAGCAGTTCTTC. It is translated as CASSLAPGSYNEQFF. This chain connects TRBV5-1 to TRBJ2-1, with a tentative D call TRBD2 (5 bases). CDR3 length equals 15 residues. The germline V and J ends were trimmed by 0 bases and 1 base, with 8 bases remaining between them. The germline V gene has CDR1 SGHRS and CDR2 YFSETQ.

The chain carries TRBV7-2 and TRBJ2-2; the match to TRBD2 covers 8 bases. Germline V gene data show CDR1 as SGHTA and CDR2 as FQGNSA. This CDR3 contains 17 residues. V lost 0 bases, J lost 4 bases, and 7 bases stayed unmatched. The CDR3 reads CASSLARAGAITGELFF. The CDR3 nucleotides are TGTGCCAGCAGCTTAGCCCGAGCGGGGGCCATCACCGGGGAGCTGTTTTTT.

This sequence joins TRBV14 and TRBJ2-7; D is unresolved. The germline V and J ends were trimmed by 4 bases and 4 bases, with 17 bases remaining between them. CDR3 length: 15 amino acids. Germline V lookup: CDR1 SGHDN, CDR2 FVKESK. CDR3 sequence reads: CASSPSHSLPYEQYF. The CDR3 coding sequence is TGTGCCAGCAGCCCGAGCCACTCCTTACCTTACGAGCAGTACTTC.

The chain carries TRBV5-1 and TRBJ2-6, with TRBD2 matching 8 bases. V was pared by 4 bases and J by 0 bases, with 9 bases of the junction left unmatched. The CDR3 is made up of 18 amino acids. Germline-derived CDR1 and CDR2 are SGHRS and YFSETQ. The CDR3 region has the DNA TGCGCCAGCAGCCCGGGGGGGGGCGCAACCTCTGGGGCCAACGTCCTGACTTTC. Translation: CASSPGGGATSGANVLTF.

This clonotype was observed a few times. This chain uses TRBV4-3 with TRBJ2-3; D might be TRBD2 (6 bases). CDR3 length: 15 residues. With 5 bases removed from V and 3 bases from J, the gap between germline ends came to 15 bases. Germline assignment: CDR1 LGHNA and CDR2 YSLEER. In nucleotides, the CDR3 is TGCGCCAGCAGCAAGCGGGTGCAGAAGACAGATACGCAGTATTTT. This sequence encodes CASSKRVQKTDTQYF.

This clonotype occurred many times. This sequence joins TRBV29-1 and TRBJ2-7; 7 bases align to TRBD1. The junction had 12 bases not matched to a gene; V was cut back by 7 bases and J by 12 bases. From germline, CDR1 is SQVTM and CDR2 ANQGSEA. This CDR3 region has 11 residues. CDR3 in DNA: TGCAGCGGGGGGACAGAGCGAATTCGGTACTTC. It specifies CSGGTERIRYF.

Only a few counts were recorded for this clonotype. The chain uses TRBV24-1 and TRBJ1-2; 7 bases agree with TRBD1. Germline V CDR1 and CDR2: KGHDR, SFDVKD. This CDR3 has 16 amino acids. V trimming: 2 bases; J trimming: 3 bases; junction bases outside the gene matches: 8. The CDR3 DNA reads TGTGCCACCAGTGATTCCCGTCAGGGGGATTACTATGGCTACACCTTC. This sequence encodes CATSDSRQGDYYGYTF.

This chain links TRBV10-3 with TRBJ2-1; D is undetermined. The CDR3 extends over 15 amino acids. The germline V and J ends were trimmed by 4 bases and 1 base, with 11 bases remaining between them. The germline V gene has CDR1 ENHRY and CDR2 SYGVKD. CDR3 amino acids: CAISGPVGSYNEQFF. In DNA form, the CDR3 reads TGTGCCATCAGTGGACCAGTCGGTTCCTACAATGAGCAGTTCTTC.

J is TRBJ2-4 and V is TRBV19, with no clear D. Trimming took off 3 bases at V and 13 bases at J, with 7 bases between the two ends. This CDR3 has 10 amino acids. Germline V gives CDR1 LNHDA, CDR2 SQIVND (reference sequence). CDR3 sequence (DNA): TGTGCCAGTAGTATTTTTGAGCAGTACTTC. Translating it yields CASSIFEQYF.

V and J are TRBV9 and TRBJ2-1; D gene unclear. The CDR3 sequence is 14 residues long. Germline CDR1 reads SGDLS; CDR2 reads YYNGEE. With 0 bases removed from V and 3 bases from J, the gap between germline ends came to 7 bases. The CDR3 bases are TGTGCCAGCAGCGTAGATTACATCTACAATGAGCAGTTCTTC. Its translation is CASSVDYIYNEQFF.

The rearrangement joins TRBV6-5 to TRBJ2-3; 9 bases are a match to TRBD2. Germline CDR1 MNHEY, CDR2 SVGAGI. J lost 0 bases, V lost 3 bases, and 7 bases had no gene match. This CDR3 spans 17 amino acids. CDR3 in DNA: TGTGCCAGCAGTTATTCAGCGGGGGGCTTTAGCACAGATACGCAGTATTTT. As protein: CASSYSAGGFSTDTQYF.

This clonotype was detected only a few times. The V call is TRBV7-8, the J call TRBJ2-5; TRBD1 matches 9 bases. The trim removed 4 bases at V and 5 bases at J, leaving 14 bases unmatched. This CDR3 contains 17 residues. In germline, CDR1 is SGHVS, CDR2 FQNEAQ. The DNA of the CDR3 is TGTGCCAGCAGCTCCCTCCTAGGACAGGGGACGGGTGAGACCCAGTACTTC. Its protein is CASSSLLGQGTGETQYF. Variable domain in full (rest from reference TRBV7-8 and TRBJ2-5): GAGVSQSPRYKVAKRGQDVALRCDPISGHVSLFWYQQALGQGPEFLTYFQNEAQLDKSGLPSDRFFAERPEGSVSTLKIQRTQQEDSAVYLCASSSLLGQGTGETQYFGPGTRLLVL.

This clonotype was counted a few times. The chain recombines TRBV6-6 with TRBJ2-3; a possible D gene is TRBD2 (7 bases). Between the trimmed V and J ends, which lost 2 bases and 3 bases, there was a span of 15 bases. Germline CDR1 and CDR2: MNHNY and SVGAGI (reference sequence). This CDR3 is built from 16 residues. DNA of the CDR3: TGTGCCAGCAGTTACGAAAGGGGGGGCTGGACAGATACGCAGTATTTT. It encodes CASSYERGGWTDTQYF.

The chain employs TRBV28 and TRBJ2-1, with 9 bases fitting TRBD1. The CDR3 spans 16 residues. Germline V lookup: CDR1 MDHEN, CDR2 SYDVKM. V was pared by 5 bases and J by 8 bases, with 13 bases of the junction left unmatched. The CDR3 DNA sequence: TGTGCCAGCAGTCCCACGGGACAGGGCGGTATGGATGAGCAGTTCTTC. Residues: CASSPTGQGGMDEQFF.

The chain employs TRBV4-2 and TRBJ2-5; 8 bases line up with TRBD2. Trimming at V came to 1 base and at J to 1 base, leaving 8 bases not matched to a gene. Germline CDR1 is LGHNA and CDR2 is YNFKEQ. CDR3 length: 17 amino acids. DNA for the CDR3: TGTGCCAGCAGCCAAGGGTTACGGGGGGGCACCCAAGAGACCCAGTACTTC. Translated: CASSQGLRGGTQETQYF.

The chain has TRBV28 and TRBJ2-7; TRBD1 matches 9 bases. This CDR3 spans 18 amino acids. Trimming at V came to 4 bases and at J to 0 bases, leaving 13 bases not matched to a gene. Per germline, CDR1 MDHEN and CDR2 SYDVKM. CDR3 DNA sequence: TGTGCCAGCAGTTCTCCTCGAGCCGGGACAGGGATCTCCTACGAGCAGTACTTC. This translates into CASSSPRAGTGISYEQYF.